This T cell receptor beta chain was observed in a study of cytomegalovirus exposure and HLA in healthy donors. V gave up 5 bases and J gave up 2 bases; unmatched junction bases: 3. Germline V gives CDR1 SGHNT, CDR2 YENEEA. The length of the CDR3 is 13 residues. The PCR used 60 Vbeta and 13 Jbeta primers. Repertoires were generated with immunoSEQ multiplex PCR, while TCRdb's copy carries only in-frame clones and drops some. Of some 170,000 clones listed, about 80% are singletons. This TCR came from a man in his forties or fifties in good health and CMV-seropositive. The sample was PBMCs. The V gene is TRBV11-3, the J gene TRBJ2-7; TRBD1 aligns across 7 bases. The CDR3 spells CASSPGTAYEQYF. CDR3 DNA: TGTGCCAGCAGCCCTGGGACAGCCTACGAGCAGTACTTC.